This record covers a single T cell receptor (beta chain). Antigen specificity is unknown. These data belong to a study of CD8 T cells in Susac syndrome. Study findings and constraints: Clonal expansion of CD8+ cells in Susac peaked in TEMRA cells (and in active patients).

Germline loops: CDR1 SGHRS, CDR2 YFSETQ. CDR3 size: 13 residues. Germline trimming cut 4 bases from V and 8 bases from J; bases unmatched to any gene: 6. Random-hexamer reverse transcription was applied to about 0.45 to 1 ug RNA. MiXCR was run by TCRdb on the immunoSEQ multiplex PCR reads, yielding one entry per CDR3 protein. There are tens of thousands of distinct CDR3 sequences in the sample; roughly 94% occur only once, and roughly 0.46% lies in the top ten. The TCR was taken from a human donor with Susac syndrome. The sequenced material came from CD8+ T cells from PBMCs. The chain recombines TRBV5-1 with TRBJ2-1; the match to TRBD1 covers 7 bases. Here the CDR3 reads CASSLTGIDEQFF. CDR3 DNA sequence: TGCGCCAGCAGCCTGACAGGGATCGATGAGCAGTTCTTC.